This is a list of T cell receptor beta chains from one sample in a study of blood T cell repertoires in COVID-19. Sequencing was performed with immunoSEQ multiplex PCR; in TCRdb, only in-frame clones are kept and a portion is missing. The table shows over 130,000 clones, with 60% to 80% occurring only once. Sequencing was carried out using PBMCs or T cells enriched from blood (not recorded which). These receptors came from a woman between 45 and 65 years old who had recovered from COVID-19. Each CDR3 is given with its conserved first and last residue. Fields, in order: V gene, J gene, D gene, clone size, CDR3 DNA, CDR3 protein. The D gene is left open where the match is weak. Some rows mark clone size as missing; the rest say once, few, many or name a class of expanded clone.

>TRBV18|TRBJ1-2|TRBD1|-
TGTGCCAGCTCACCCGACCGGGACAGCTATGGCTACACCTTC
CASSPDRDSYGYTF
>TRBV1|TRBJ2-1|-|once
TGCACCAGCAGCCGGTCAGGGGATAGCGGGGGCTACAATGAGCAGTTCTTC
CTSSRSGDSGGYNEQFF
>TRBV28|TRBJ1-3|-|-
TGTGCCAGCAGTTTAGGAGGGTCTCAAGTAGGAAACACCATATATTTT
CASSLGGSQVGNTIYF
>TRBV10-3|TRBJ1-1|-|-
TGTGCCATCAGTGAGTCAAAGGGAGTGAACACTGAAGCTTTCTTT
CAISESKGVNTEAFF
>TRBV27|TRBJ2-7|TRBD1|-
TGTGCCAGCAGTTCCATGACAGGGCCGAGCTCCTACGAGCAGTACTTC
CASSSMTGPSSYEQYF
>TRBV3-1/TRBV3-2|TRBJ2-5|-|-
TGTGCCAGCAGCCTACAGGGATGGCAAGAGACCCAGTACTTC
CASSLQGWQETQYF
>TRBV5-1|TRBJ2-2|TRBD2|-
TGCGCCAGCAGCCTCTCGCGGGGGGCCGACACCGGGGAGCTGTTTTTT
CASSLSRGADTGELFF
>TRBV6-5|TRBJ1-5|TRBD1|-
TGTGCCAGCAGTACAAGACAGGGAAGAGATCAGCCCCAGCATTTT
CASSTRQGRDQPQHF
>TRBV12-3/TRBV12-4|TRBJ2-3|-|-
TGTGCCAGCAGCCCCCTTGGGGCAACGCAGTATTTT
CASSPLGATQYF
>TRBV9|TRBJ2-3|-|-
TGTGCCAGCAGCGTAGGTACGGGAGATACGCAGTATTTT
CASSVGTGDTQYF
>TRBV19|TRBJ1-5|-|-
TGTGCCAGTAGCGCAAATACAGGGAGCAATCAGCCCCAGCATTTT
CASSANTGSNQPQHF
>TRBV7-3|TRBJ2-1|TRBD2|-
TGTGCCAGCAGCCCGACTAGCGGGGGTTACAATGAGCAGTTCTTC
CASSPTSGGYNEQFF
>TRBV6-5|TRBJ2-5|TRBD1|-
TGTGCCAGCAGTTACTCGGGACAGGGGTACCAAGAGACCCAGTACTTC
CASSYSGQGYQETQYF
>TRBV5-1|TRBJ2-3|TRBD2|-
TGCGCCAGCAGGGTGACTAGCGGGAGCACAGATACGCAGTATTTT
CASRVTSGSTDTQYF
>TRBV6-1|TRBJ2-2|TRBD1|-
TGTGCCAGCAGTGAGGACAGGGGGCGGCGGAACACCGGGGAGCTGTTTTTT
CASSEDRGRRNTGELFF
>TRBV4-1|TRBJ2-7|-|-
TGCGCCAGCAGCCAAGACCGTTTCTCTCCCCCCTACGAGCAGTACTTC
CASSQDRFSPPYEQYF
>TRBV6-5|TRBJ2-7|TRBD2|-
TGTGCCAGCAGTTACTCGGGAGCGGGGGGTTACGAGCAGTACTTC
CASSYSGAGGYEQYF
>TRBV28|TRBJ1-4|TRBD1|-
TGTGCCAGCAGTTTATTGGGGACAGTAAATGAAAAACTGTTTTTT
CASSLLGTVNEKLFF
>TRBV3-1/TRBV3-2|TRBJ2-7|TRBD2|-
TGTGCCAGCAGCCGGGCTAGCGGGAGTTACGAGCAGTACTTC
CASSRASGSYEQYF
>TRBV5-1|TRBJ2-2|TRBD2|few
TGCGCCAGCAGCTCTCTAGCGGGAGGGCTCGTCGGCACCGGGGAGCTGTTTTTT
CASSSLAGGLVGTGELFF
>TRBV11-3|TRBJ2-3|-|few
TGTGCCAGCAGCTTAGGGGGGCTAGCCTCCGGCACAGATACGCAGTATTTT
CASSLGGLASGTDTQYF
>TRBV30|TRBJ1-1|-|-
TGTGCCTGGAGTGTACAAGGATCAGGGTACACTGAAGCTTTCTTT
CAWSVQGSGYTEAFF
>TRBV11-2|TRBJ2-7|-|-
TGTGCCAGCAGCAGGCAGGGGAGCTCCTACGAGCAGTACTTC
CASSRQGSSYEQYF
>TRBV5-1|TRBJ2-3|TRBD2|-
TGCGCCAGCAGCATTCTACTAGCGGGGGGAATCACAGATACGCAGTATTTT
CASSILLAGGITDTQYF
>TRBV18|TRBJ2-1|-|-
TGTGCCAGCTCACCACCGGGCCGGTCCCTTTACAATGAGCAGTTCTTC
CASSPPGRSLYNEQFF
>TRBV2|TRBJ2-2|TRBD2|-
TGTGCCAGCAAGGGACTAGACACCGGGGAGCTGTTTTTT
CASKGLDTGELFF
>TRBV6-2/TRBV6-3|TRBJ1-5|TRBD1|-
TGTGCCAGCAGTCAACGCAGGGGGCGAGAGCAGCCCCAGCATTTT
CASSQRRGREQPQHF
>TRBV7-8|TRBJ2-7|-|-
TGTGCCAGCAGCTTAGGCAGGTCCTACGAGCAGTACTTC
CASSLGRSYEQYF
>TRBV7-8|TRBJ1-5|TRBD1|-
TGTGCCAGCAGCACGGACAGGGGGCCGAGGCAGCCCCAGCATTTT
CASSTDRGPRQPQHF
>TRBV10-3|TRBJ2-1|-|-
TGTGCCATCAGTGAGTCGAAGGGACTCAGACCCTACAATGAGCAGTTCTTC
CAISESKGLRPYNEQFF
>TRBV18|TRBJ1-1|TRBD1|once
TGTGCCAGCTCACCACTCGGACAGGGGGCGGTGGCTTTCTTT
CASSPLGQGAVAFF
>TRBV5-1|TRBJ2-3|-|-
TGCGCCAGCAGCTTAGAGGGAGGAACAGATACGCAGTATTTT
CASSLEGGTDTQYF
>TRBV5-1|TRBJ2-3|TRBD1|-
TGCGCCAGCAGCTTACAGGGGGGAGGCACAGATACGCAGTATTTT
CASSLQGGGTDTQYF
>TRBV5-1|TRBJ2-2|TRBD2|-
TGCGCCAGCAGCTTGGGACTAGCGGGAGGGCCGGGCACCGGGGAGCTGTTTTTT
CASSLGLAGGPGTGELFF
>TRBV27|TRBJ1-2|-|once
TGTGCCAGCAGTTTCAGTAGTCGGGACTATGGCTACACCTTC
CASSFSSRDYGYTF
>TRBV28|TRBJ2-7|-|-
TGTGCCAGCAGTTTATTGGGGCAGACCTACGAGCAGTACTTC
CASSLLGQTYEQYF
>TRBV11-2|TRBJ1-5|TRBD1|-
TGTGCCAGCAGCCACGGGACAGGGGGGGATCAGCCCCAGCATTTT
CASSHGTGGDQPQHF
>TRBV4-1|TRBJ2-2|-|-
TGCGCCAGCAGCCAAGGGGCAGCGAACACCGGGGAGCTGTTTTTT
CASSQGAANTGELFF
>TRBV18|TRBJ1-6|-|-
TGTGCCAGCCGACGGTCGGGGGGAACCTATAATTCACCCCTCCACTTT
CASRRSGGTYNSPLHF
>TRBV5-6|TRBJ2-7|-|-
TGTGCCAGCAGCTTGGGCCCGGTGAGCTCCTACGAGCAGTACTTC
CASSLGPVSSYEQYF
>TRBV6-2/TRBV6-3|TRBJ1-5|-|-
TGTGCCAGCAGTTCAGGATATCAGCCCCAGCATTTT
CASSSGYQPQHF
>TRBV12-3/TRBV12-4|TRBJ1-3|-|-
TGTGCCAGCAGTTCCCAGTCGGGGACCATATATTTT
CASSSQSGTIYF
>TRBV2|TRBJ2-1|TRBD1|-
TGTGCCAGCAGGGAAGGGACAGTCAATGAGCAGTTCTTC
CASREGTVNEQFF
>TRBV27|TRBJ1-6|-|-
TGTGCCAGCAGTTCCCCGGGAGCTCTCTACTCACCCCTCCACTTT
CASSSPGALYSPLHF
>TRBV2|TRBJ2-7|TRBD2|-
TGTGCCAGCACGCTAGCGGACTACGAGCAGTACTTC
CASTLADYEQYF
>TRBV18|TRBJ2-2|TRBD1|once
TGTGCCAGCTCATCAGGGGGCCTAAACACCGGGGAGCTGTTTTTT
CASSSGGLNTGELFF
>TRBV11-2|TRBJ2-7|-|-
TGTGCCAGCAGCTTAGGGAGGGACTCCCGGGTCTACGAGCAGTACTTC
CASSLGRDSRVYEQYF
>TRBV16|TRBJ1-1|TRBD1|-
TGTGCCAGCAGCCGTGACAGGGGGGTGACTGAAGCTTTCTTT
CASSRDRGVTEAFF
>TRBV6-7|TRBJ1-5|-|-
TGTGCCAGCAGTTTCCCCATGCGGCACCACAATCAGCCCCAGCATTTT
CASSFPMRHHNQPQHF